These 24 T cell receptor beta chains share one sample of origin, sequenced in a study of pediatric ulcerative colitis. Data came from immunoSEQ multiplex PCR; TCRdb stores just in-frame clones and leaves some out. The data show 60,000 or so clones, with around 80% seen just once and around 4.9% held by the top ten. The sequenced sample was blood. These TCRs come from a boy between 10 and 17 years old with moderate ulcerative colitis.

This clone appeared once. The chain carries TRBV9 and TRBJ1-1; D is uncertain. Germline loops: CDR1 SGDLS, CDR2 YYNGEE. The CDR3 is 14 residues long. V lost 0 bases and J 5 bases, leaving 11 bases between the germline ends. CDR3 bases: TGTGCCAGCAGCGTAGTTCCGGCAGTTACTGAAGCTTTCTTT. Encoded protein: CASSVVPAVTEAFF.

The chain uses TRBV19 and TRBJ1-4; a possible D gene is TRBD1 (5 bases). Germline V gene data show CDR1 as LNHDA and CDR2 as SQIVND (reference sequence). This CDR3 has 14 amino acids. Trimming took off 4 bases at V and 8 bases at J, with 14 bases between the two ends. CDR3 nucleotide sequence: TGTGCCAGTAGTACTTGGCAGGGAATCGAAAAACTGTTTTTT. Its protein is CASSTWQGIEKLFF.

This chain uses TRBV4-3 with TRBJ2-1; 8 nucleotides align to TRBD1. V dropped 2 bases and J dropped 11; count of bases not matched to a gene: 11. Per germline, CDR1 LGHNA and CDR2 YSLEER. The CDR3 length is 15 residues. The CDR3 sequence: CASSQPPTGGQKQFF. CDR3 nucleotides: TGCGCCAGCAGCCAACCCCCAACAGGGGGACAAAAGCAGTTCTTC.

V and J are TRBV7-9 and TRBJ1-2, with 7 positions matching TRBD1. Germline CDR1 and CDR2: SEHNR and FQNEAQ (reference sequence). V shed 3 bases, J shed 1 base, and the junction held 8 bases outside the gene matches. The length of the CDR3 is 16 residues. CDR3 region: CASSFRGQQINYGYTF. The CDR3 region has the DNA TGTGCCAGCAGCTTTAGGGGGCAGCAAATTAACTATGGCTACACCTTC.

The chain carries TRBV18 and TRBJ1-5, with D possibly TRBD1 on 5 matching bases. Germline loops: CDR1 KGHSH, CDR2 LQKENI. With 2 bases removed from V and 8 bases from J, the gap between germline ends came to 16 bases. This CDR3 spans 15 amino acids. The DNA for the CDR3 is TGTGCCAGCTCACCAAGTCAGGGAGGGACGGAGCCCCAGCATTTT. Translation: CASSPSQGGTEPQHF.

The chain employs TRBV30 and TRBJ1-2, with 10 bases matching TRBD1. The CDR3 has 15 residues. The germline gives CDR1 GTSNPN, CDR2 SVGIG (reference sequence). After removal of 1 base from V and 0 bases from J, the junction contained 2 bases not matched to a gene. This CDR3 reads CAWSEGTGANYGYTF. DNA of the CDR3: TGTGCCTGGAGTGAAGGGACAGGGGCTAACTATGGCTACACCTTC.

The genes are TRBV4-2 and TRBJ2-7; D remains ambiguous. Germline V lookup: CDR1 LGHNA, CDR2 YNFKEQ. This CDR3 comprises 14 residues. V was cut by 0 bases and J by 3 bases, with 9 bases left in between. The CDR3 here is CASSQERLNYEQYF. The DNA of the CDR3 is TGTGCCAGCAGCCAAGAACGGCTCAACTACGAGCAGTACTTC.

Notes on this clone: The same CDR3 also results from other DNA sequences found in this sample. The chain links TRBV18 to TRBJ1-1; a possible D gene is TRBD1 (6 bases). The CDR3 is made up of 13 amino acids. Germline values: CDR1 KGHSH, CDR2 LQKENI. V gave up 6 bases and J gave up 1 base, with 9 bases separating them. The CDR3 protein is CASSTTGNTEAFF. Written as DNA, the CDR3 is TGTGCCAGCTCTACGACAGGGAACACTGAAGCTTTCTTT.

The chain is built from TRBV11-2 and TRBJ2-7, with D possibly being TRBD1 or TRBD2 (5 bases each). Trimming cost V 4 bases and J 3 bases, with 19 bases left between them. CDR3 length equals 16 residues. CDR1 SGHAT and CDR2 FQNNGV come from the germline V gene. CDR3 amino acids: CASSYRRGTGYYEQYF. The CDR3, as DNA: TGTGCCAGCAGCTACCGGCGTGGGACGGGTTACTACGAGCAGTACTTC. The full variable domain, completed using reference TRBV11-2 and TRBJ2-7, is EAGVAQSPRYKIIEKRQSVAFWCNPISGHATLYWYQQILGQGPKLLIQFQNNGVVDDSQLPKDRFSAERLKGVDSTLKIQPAKLEDSAVYLCASSYRRGTGYYEQYFGPGTRLTVT.

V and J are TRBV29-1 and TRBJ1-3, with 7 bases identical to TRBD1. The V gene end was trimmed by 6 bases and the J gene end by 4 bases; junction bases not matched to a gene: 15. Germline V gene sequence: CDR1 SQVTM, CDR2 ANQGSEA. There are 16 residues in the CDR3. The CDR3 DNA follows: TGCAGCGTCATTCTGGCACATGACAGGGACGGAAACACCATATATTTT. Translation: CSVILAHDRDGNTIYF. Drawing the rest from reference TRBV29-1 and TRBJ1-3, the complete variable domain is SAVISQKPSRDICQRGTSLTIQCQVDSQVTMMFWYRQQPGQSLTLIATANQGSEATYESGFVIDKFPISRPNLTFSTLTVSNMSPEDSSIYLCSVILAHDRDGNTIYFGEGSWLTVV.

The CDR3, as DNA: TGTGCCAGCAGCGTCCAGGGGGCAGGGGAGCTGTTTTTT. It translates to CASSVQGAGELFF. This chain joins TRBV7-3 and TRBJ2-2, with 8 bases aligning to TRBD1. Germline CDR1 SGHTA, CDR2 FQGTGA. The CDR3 runs to 13 residues. V shed 5 bases and J 8 bases; nucleotides not matched to a gene: 4.

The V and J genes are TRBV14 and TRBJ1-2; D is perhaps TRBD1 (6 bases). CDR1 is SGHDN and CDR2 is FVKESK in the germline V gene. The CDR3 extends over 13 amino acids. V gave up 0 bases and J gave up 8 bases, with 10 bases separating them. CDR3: CASSQEPGDGYTF. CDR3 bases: TGTGCCAGCAGCCAAGAGCCAGGGGACGGCTACACCTTC.

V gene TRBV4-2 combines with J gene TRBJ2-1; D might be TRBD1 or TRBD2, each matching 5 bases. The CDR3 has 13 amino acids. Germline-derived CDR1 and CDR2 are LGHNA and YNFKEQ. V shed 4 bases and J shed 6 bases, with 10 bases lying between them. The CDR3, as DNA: TGTGCCAGCAGCCGACGGGACGGCAATGAGCAGTTCTTC. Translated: CASSRRDGNEQFF.

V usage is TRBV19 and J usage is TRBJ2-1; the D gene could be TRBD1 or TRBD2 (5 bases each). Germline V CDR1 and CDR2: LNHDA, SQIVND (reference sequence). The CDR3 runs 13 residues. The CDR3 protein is CATGTGNYNEQFF. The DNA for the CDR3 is TGTGCAACCGGGACCGGAAACTACAATGAGCAGTTCTTC.

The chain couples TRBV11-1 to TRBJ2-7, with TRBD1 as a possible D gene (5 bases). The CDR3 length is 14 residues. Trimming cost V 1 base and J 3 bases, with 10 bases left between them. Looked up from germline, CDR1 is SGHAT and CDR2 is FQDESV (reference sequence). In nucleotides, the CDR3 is TGTGCCAGCAGCTTAGGGCAGGGAATCTACGAGCAGTACTTC. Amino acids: CASSLGQGIYEQYF.

Here the CDR3 reads CASSQSSRDGYGYTF. In DNA, the CDR3 is TGCGCCAGCAGCCAATCTTCCCGGGACGGCTATGGCTACACCTTC. The J gene is TRBJ1-2, the V gene TRBV4-1; maybe TRBD1 (5 bases). CDR1 and CDR2 (germline): MGHRA, YSYEKL. Trimming shortened V by 2 bases and J by 4 bases, and 14 bases separated the two germline ends. The CDR3 spans 15 residues.

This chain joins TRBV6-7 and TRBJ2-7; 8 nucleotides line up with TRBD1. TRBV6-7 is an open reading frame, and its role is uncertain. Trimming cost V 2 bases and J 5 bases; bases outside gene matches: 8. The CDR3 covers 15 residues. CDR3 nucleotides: TGTGCCAGCAGTTACGTGACAGGGGTAGGGAACGAGCAGTACTTC. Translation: CASSYVTGVGNEQYF.

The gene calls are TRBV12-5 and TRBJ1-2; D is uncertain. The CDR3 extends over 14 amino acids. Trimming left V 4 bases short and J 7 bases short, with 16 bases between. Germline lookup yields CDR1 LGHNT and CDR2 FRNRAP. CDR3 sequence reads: CASGYPTPGGGYTF. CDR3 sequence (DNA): TGTGCTAGTGGTTACCCCACTCCCGGTGGTGGCTACACCTTC.

The CDR3 DNA reads TGCGCCAGCAGCCAGATGGGACTAGCTCTCTACAATGAGCAGTTCTTC. It is translated as CASSQMGLALYNEQFF. The V call is TRBV4-1, the J call TRBJ2-1; TRBD2 matches 9 bases. CDR3 length: 16 amino acids. Germline CDR1 MGHRA, CDR2 YSYEKL. Trimming cost V 3 bases and J 3 bases; bases outside gene matches: 6.

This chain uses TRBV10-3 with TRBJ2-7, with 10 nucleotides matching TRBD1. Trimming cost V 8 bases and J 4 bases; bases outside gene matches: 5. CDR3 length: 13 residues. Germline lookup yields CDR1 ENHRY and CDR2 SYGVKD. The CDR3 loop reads CAIRAGQGYEQYF. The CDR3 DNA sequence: TGTGCCATCCGAGCGGGACAGGGGTACGAGCAGTACTTC.

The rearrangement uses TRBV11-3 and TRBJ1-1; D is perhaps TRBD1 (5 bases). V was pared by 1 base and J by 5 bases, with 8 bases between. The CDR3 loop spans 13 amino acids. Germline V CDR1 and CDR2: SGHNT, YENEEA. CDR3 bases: TGTGCCAGCAGCTTAGCAGGGACGACTGAAGCTTTCTTT. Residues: CASSLAGTTEAFF.

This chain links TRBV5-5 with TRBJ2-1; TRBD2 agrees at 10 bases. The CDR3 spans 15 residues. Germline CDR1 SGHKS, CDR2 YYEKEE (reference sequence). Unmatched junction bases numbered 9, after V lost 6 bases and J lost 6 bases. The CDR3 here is CASIPWLAGANEQFF. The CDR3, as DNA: TGTGCCAGCATCCCTTGGCTAGCGGGAGCCAATGAGCAGTTCTTC.

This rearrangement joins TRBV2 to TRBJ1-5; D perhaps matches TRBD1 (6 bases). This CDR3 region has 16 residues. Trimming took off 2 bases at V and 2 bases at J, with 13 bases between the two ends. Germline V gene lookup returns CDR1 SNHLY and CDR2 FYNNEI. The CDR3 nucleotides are TGTGCCAGCAGTGAATCCAGGGGAAGCGGCAATCAGCCCCAGCATTTT. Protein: CASSESRGSGNQPQHF.

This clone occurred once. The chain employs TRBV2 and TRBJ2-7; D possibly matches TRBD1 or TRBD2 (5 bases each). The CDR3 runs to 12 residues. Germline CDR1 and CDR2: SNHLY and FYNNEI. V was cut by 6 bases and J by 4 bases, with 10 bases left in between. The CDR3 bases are TGTGCCAGCAGATGGGGGACGTACGAGCAGTACTTC. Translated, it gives CASRWGTYEQYF.